Presented here are 29 T cell receptor beta chains from one specimen sequenced in a study of blood T cell repertoires in COVID-19. Profiling relied on immunoSEQ multiplex PCR, and the TCRdb table lists in-frame clones only, not all of them. The table includes some 190,000 clones, approximately 85% detected once. Sample: peripheral blood. These receptors were collected from a woman aged 60-70 years with acute or convalescent COVID-19.

V is TRBV28 and J is TRBJ2-2; D perhaps matches TRBD2 (6 bases). The V gene's germline CDR1 is MDHEN and CDR2 SYDVKM. This CDR3 contains 12 residues. V was pared by 6 bases and J by 8 bases, with 10 bases between. This chain's CDR3 is CASSPGAGELFF. For the CDR3, the DNA is TGTGCCAGCAGCCCGGGAGCTGGGGAGCTGTTTTTT. Based on the CDR3 plus reference TRBV28 and TRBJ2-2, the full variable domain is DVKVTQSSRYLVKRTGEKVFLECVQDMDHENMFWYRQDPGLGLRLIYFSYDVKMKEKGDIPEGYSVSREKKERFSLILESASTNQTSMYLCASSPGAGELFFGEGSRLTVL.

J is TRBJ2-1 and V is TRBV3-1 (or the pseudogene TRBV3-2); a weak D match, TRBD2 (6 bases). This CDR3 spans 15 amino acids. V dropped 3 bases and J dropped 5 bases, with 14 bases sitting between them. CDR1 and CDR2 from the germline V gene are LGHDT and YNNKEL (reference sequence). CDR3 amino acids: CASSHTGTGHNEQFF. The CDR3 DNA is TGTGCCAGCAGCCATACCGGGACTGGTCACAATGAGCAGTTCTTC.

This clone is classed as medium-sized. The chain has TRBV7-2 and TRBJ1-2; 8 bases match TRBD1. The CDR3 is made up of 15 amino acids. V gave up 3 bases and J gave up 4 bases; unmatched junction bases: 7. Germline CDR1 SGHTA, CDR2 FQGNSA. In nucleotides, the CDR3 is TGTGCCAGCAGCTTCGCCGGGACAGGCCTCTATGGCTACACCTTC. Translation: CASSFAGTGLYGYTF.

The chain joins TRBV28 to TRBJ1-5; D unclear. V lost 6 bases and J 9 bases, leaving 18 bases between the germline ends. The CDR3 is made up of 14 amino acids. Germline V gene lookup returns CDR1 MDHEN and CDR2 SYDVKM. CDR3 sequence reads: CASRTGMAEGPQHF. DNA for the CDR3: TGTGCCAGCAGAACCGGGATGGCCGAGGGGCCCCAGCATTTT.

The rearrangement uses TRBV9 and TRBJ2-7; 9 positions match TRBD2. Germline CDR1 and CDR2: SGDLS and YYNGEE. The CDR3 sequence is 15 residues long. V lost 0 bases, J lost 4 bases, and 5 bases stayed unmatched. CDR3 residues: CASSVDVSGRYEQYF. As DNA, the CDR3 is TGTGCCAGCAGCGTAGATGTTAGCGGGAGATACGAGCAGTACTTC.

This clone was seen once. At one of its ends the junction is not consistent with the germline gene, which may arise from a read error. The V call is TRBV7-7, the J call TRBJ2-5; unclear D gene. Germline lookup yields CDR1 SSHAT and CDR2 FNYEAQ (reference sequence). The CDR3 covers 13 residues. CDR3 region: CASSLRLQETQYF. DNA for the CDR3: TGTGCTAGCAGCTTAAGACTCCAAGAGACCCAGTACTTC.

The chain joins TRBV18 to TRBJ2-2; tentatively, D is TRBD2 (5 bases). Germline loops: CDR1 KGHSH, CDR2 LQKENI. The length of the CDR3 is 15 residues. The V gene lost 2 bases and the J gene lost 5 bases, with 12 bases spanning the gap. The CDR3 DNA reads as TGTGCCAGCTCACCAGCGGCAGGAGGAACCGGGGAGCTGTTTTTT. Translating gives CASSPAAGGTGELFF.

The rearrangement links TRBV19 to TRBJ1-1; 10 bases line up with TRBD1. Germline CDR1 reads LNHDA; CDR2 reads SQIVND (reference sequence). Trimming at V came to 5 bases and at J to 1 base, leaving 4 bases not matched to a gene. The CDR3 runs 15 residues. The CDR3 here is CASSPDRGQNTEAFF. CDR3 nucleotide sequence: TGTGCCAGTAGTCCAGACAGGGGGCAGAACACTGAAGCTTTCTTT.

The V gene is TRBV9, the J gene TRBJ2-5; D is possibly TRBD1 (6 bases). V lost 0 bases and J lost 4, with 10 bases in between. The germline V gene encodes CDR1 SGDLS and CDR2 YYNGEE. The CDR3 consists of 14 residues. The CDR3 DNA reads as TGTGCCAGCAGCGTAGTGGGGGCCGGAGAGACCCAGTACTTC. Translated: CASSVVGAGETQYF.

The chain is built from TRBV4-1 and TRBJ1-5; perhaps TRBD1 as D (6 bases). Germline V CDR1 and CDR2: MGHRA, YSYEKL. Between the trimmed V and J ends, which lost 4 bases and 3 bases, there was a span of 13 bases. There are 15 residues in the CDR3. The CDR3 bases are TGCGCCAGCAGCCGAGAGACAGGTACCAATCAGCCCCAGCATTTT. It yields the protein CASSRETGTNQPQHF.

The chain joins TRBV18 to TRBJ1-5; the D gene is possibly TRBD1 (6 bases). This CDR3 comprises 15 residues. Germline CDR1 KGHSH, CDR2 LQKENI. V lost 6 bases and J lost 0, with 12 bases in between. CDR3 sequence reads: CASSRTADSNQPQHF. The CDR3 DNA follows: TGTGCCAGCTCGCGGACAGCTGATAGCAATCAGCCCCAGCATTTT. Looking up the rest from reference TRBV18 and TRBJ1-5 gives the full variable domain: NAGVMQNPRHLVRRRGQEARLRCSPMKGHSHVYWYRQLPEEGLKFMVYLQKENIIDESGMPKERFSAEFPKEGPSILRIQQVVRGDSAAYFCASSRTADSNQPQHFGDGTRLSIL.

This clone was detected only a few times. This rearrangement joins TRBV20-1 to TRBJ2-1, with unresolved D. Trimming shortened V by 4 bases and J by 10 bases, and 11 bases separated the two germline ends. The germline gives CDR1 DFQATT, CDR2 SNEGSKA (reference sequence). The CDR3 has 11 amino acids. CDR3 in DNA: TGCAGTGCTATCATTAGCCCCGAGCAGTTCTTC. Its translation is CSAIISPEQFF.

CDR3 coding DNA: TGTGCCAGTAAACATTCCAGTACTGAAAAACTGTTTTTT. Its translation: CASKHSSTEKLFF. V usage is TRBV19 and J usage is TRBJ1-4; the D is unclear. The germline V gene has CDR1 LNHDA and CDR2 SQIVND (reference sequence). The CDR3 spans 13 residues. The V end lost 7 bases, the J end lost 7 bases, and 13 bases lay between the germline ends.

The V gene is TRBV2, the J gene TRBJ1-2; TRBD1 might be the D (6 bases). Germline CDR1 and CDR2: SNHLY and FYNNEI. V lost 6 bases and J 4 bases, leaving 12 bases between the germline ends. This CDR3 comprises 13 residues. CDR3 residues: CASSEPDSYGYTF. CDR3 in DNA: TGTGCCAGCAGCGAACCGGACAGCTATGGCTACACCTTC. The variable domain in full, with the rest retrieved from reference TRBV2 and TRBJ1-2, is EPEVTQTPSHQVTQMGQEVILRCVPISNHLYFYWYRQILGQKVEFLVSFYNNEISEKSEIFDDQFSVERPDGSNFTLKIRSTKLEDSAMYFCASSEPDSYGYTFGSGTRLTVV.

V gene TRBV5-1 combines with J gene TRBJ1-1; D possibly corresponds to TRBD1 (6 bases). Germline values: CDR1 SGHRS, CDR2 YFSETQ. V shed 4 bases and J shed 0 bases, with 13 bases lying between them. CDR3 length equals 15 residues. CDR3 sequence reads: CASSPQTGLNTEAFF. As DNA, the CDR3 is TGCGCCAGCAGCCCCCAGACAGGTTTGAACACTGAAGCTTTCTTT.

The chain carries TRBV29-1 and TRBJ1-3, with TRBD1 matching 11 bases. V lost 4 bases to trimming and J lost 4 bases; unmatched junction nucleotides: 9. This CDR3 has 16 amino acids. CDR1 and CDR2 (germline): SQVTM, ANQGSEA. As DNA, the CDR3 is TGCAGCGTTGCGTGGACAGGGGGCGCAGAAGGAAACACCATATATTTT. Translated: CSVAWTGGAEGNTIYF.

The chain links TRBV5-4 to TRBJ1-1; TRBD1 is a possible D gene (6 bases). The V gene lost 2 bases and the J gene lost 4 bases, with 12 bases spanning the gap. In germline, CDR1 is SGHNT, CDR2 YYREEE (reference sequence). CDR3 length: 14 residues. This CDR3 is CASSFDRRGTEAFF. The CDR3 nucleotides read TGTGCCAGCAGCTTCGACAGGAGAGGCACTGAAGCTTTCTTT. Supplemented by reference TRBV5-4 and TRBJ1-1, the full variable domain reads ETGVTQSPTHLIKTRGQQVTLRCSSQSGHNTVSWYQQALGQGPQFIFQYYREEENGRGNFPPRFSGLQFPNYSSELNVNALELDDSALYLCASSFDRRGTEAFFGQGTRLTVV.

The chain's CDR3 is CASSSLGVGANVLTF. The CDR3 DNA is TGTGCCAGCAGTTCTTTAGGGGTTGGGGCCAACGTCCTGACTTTC. The J gene is TRBJ2-6, the V gene TRBV28, with a tentative D call TRBD1 (5 bases). Trimming shortened V by 4 bases and J by 3 bases, and 10 bases separated the two germline ends. CDR1 is MDHEN, CDR2 SYDVKM, per germline. The CDR3 length is 15 residues.

The chain uses TRBV14 and TRBJ2-2; 7 bases are shared with TRBD2. This CDR3 has 14 amino acids. The V gene end was trimmed by 5 bases and the J gene end by 6 bases; junction bases not matched to a gene: 6. The V gene's germline CDR1 is SGHDN and CDR2 FVKESK. In nucleotides, the CDR3 is TGTGCCAGCAGCTTACTTGGGGGGGCCGGGGAGCTGTTTTTT. Its translation: CASSLLGGAGELFF.

The chain is built from TRBV29-1 and TRBJ1-2; D not resolved. Trimming removed 4 bases from V and 0 bases from J, with 9 bases in between. Germline V gives CDR1 SQVTM, CDR2 ANQGSEA. The CDR3 loop spans 13 amino acids. This CDR3 reads CSVGRGANYGYTF. CDR3 DNA: TGCAGCGTTGGCCGGGGTGCTAACTATGGCTACACCTTC. Full variable domain (rest looked up from reference TRBV29-1 and TRBJ1-2): SAVISQKPSRDICQRGTSLTIQCQVDSQVTMMFWYRQQPGQSLTLIATANQGSEATYESGFVIDKFPISRPNLTFSTLTVSNMSPEDSSIYLCSVGRGANYGYTFGSGTRLTVV.

The chain combines TRBV11-1 with TRBJ1-2, with 7 bases that match TRBD1. V lost 2 bases and J lost 2; bases outside the gene matches: 2. There are 14 residues in the CDR3. Per germline, CDR1 SGHAT and CDR2 FQDESV (reference sequence). CDR3 loop: CASSLRGGNYGYTF. In DNA form, the CDR3 reads TGTGCCAGCAGCTTAAGAGGGGGCAACTATGGCTACACCTTC.

The chain is built from TRBV11-2 and TRBJ2-1; the match to TRBD2 covers 13 bases. V lost 1 base to trimming and J lost 9 bases; unmatched junction nucleotides: 9. The CDR3 is 17 amino acids. Germline CDR1 SGHAT, CDR2 FQNNGV. In DNA form, the CDR3 reads TGTGCCAGCAGCTTAGGAGTACTAGCGGGAGGGCTAGGTGAGCAGTTCTTC. This gives the protein CASSLGVLAGGLGEQFF. The whole variable domain, filled in from reference TRBV11-2 and TRBJ2-1, reads EAGVAQSPRYKIIEKRQSVAFWCNPISGHATLYWYQQILGQGPKLLIQFQNNGVVDDSQLPKDRFSAERLKGVDSTLKIQPAKLEDSAVYLCASSLGVLAGGLGEQFFGPGTRLTVL.

V and J are TRBV6-5 and TRBJ1-6; 8 bases are a match to TRBD1. The CDR3 covers 11 residues. Trimming took 5 bases from V and 12 from J; bases not matched to a gene: 0. Germline V gives CDR1 MNHEY, CDR2 SVGAGI. This chain's CDR3 is CASSTGGPLHF. Here the CDR3 DNA reads TGTGCCAGCAGTACAGGGGGACCCCTCCACTTT.

J is TRBJ2-3 and V is TRBV10-1, with D tentatively TRBD2 (5 bases). This CDR3 spans 15 amino acids. CDR1 and CDR2 (germline): WNHNN, SYGVQD (reference sequence). V was shortened by 4 bases and J by 2 bases, with 13 bases between the two germline ends. The DNA of the CDR3 is TGCGCCAGCAGTGGCAATACGGGATCCACAGATACGCAGTATTTT. Its translation: CASSGNTGSTDTQYF.

This clone was detected only a few times. In nucleotides, the CDR3 is TGTGCCAGCTCATCCAGTCAACAGCAAAGGGGCACTGAAGCTTTCTTT. This gives the protein CASSSSQQQRGTEAFF. The chain combines TRBV18 with TRBJ1-1, with D perhaps TRBD1 (5 bases). V gave up 5 bases and J gave up 4 bases, with 20 bases separating them. This CDR3 region has 16 residues. CDR1 and CDR2 from the germline V gene are KGHSH and LQKENI.

This rearrangement joins TRBV29-1 to TRBJ1-3; 10 positions match TRBD1. Germline V gives CDR1 SQVTM, CDR2 ANQGSEA. The CDR3 loop spans 17 amino acids. The V segment lost 4 bases and the J segment 0 bases; nucleotides outside the gene matches: 9. CDR3 nucleotides: TGCAGCGTTGCCCCGACAGGGGGCACCCACTCTGGAAACACCATATATTTT. Translation: CSVAPTGGTHSGNTIYF.

This sequence joins TRBV11-3 and TRBJ2-1, with 14 nucleotides matching TRBD2. The CDR3 is 16 residues long. The V gene's germline CDR1 is SGHNT and CDR2 YENEEA. V shed 5 bases, J shed 4 bases, and the junction held 4 bases outside the gene matches. DNA for the CDR3: TGTGCCAGCAGCGCAGGGACTAGCGGGAGTTACAATGAGCAGTTCTTC. It yields the protein CASSAGTSGSYNEQFF.

This rearrangement joins TRBV6-2 or TRBV6-3 to TRBJ2-2; 8 bases line up with TRBD1. Per germline, CDR1 MNHEY and CDR2 SVGEGT. V dropped 4 bases and J dropped 7; count of bases not matched to a gene: 2. The CDR3 has 13 residues. The CDR3 reads CASSSGGIGELFF. In nucleotides, the CDR3 is TGTGCCAGCAGTTCAGGGGGCATCGGGGAGCTGTTTTTT.

This rearrangement joins TRBV28 to TRBJ2-1; D is uncertain. The germline V gene has CDR1 MDHEN and CDR2 SYDVKM. V lost 3 bases, J lost 8 bases, and 5 bases lay in between. This CDR3 contains 11 residues. CDR3 amino acids: CASSLADEQFF. The DNA for the CDR3 is TGTGCCAGCAGTTTGGCCGATGAGCAGTTCTTC.